This TCR beta chain comes out of a study of blood T cell repertoires in COVID-19. V trimming: 6 bases; J trimming: 1 base; junction bases outside the gene matches: 2. This CDR3 comprises 15 residues. Germline values: CDR1 MNHEY, CDR2 SMNVEV (reference sequence). Generated by immunoSEQ multiplex PCR, the TCRdb table keeps only in-frame clones and is missing some. The repertoire includes around 280,000 clones, roughly 86% of them detected once, and 2% to 2.5% sits in the top ten. This TCR derives from a woman in her thirties who had recovered from COVID-19. Sequenced: peripheral blood. The chain joins TRBV27 to TRBJ2-3, with 12 positions matching TRBD2. Here the CDR3 reads CASSWTSGGTDTQYF. DNA for the CDR3: TGTGCCAGCAGCTGGACTAGCGGGGGCACAGATACGCAGTATTTT.